The 13 T cell receptor beta chains listed next were all sequenced from one sample in a study of response to subunit inactivated influenza vaccine. TCRdb analysed the RT-PCR reads with MiXCR anew, one entry per CDR3 protein. The sample records about 500,000 distinct CDR3 sequences, 16% being singletons. The material sequenced was CD4+ T cells sorted from PBMCs, taken around 25 months after vaccination. These receptors originate from a man aged 50 to 69 who received an inactivated influenza vaccine.

The table lists this clonotype with a few counts. V is TRBV14 and J is TRBJ1-1, with unresolved D. CDR3 length: 15 amino acids. CDR1 and CDR2 from the germline V gene are SGHDN and FVKESK. V lost 1 base and J lost 5, with 14 bases in between. The CDR3 DNA follows: TGTGCCAGCAGCCAAGGAGGGCGCCGGAGAACTGAAGCTTTCTTT. This codes for CASSQGGRRRTEAFF.

The chain links TRBV28 to TRBJ2-3; possible D gene TRBD1, 6 bases. Germline assignment: CDR1 MDHEN and CDR2 SYDVKM. V gave up 7 bases and J gave up 1 base, with 12 bases separating them. CDR3 length: 14 amino acids. The CDR3 protein is CASINRDRTDTQYF. DNA for the CDR3: TGTGCCAGCATCAACAGGGACCGCACAGATACGCAGTATTTT.

At least ten counts were recorded for this clonotype. This CDR3 reads CASSLRTHGGEQFF. The CDR3 coding sequence is TGTGCCAGCAGCCTAAGGACTCACGGTGGTGAGCAGTTCTTC. The chain links TRBV12-3 or TRBV12-4 to TRBJ2-1, with a possible D match to TRBD2 (5 bases). The CDR3 runs 14 residues. Trimming pared 6 bases from V and 9 bases from J, leaving 18 bases between.

This clonotype was picked up a small number of times. The V gene is TRBV4-3, the J gene TRBJ1-1; D is undetermined. Germline CDR1 reads LGHNA; CDR2 reads YSLEER. This CDR3 region has 16 residues. The V and J ends lost 3 bases and 0 bases respectively, with 14 bases between them. The CDR3 sequence is CASSHLNTNMNTEAFF. The CDR3 coding sequence is TGCGCCAGCAGCCATTTAAACACTAACATGAACACTGAAGCTTTCTTT.

This chain connects TRBV29-1 to TRBJ1-1; D remains ambiguous. The V gene's germline CDR1 is SQVTM and CDR2 ANQGSEA. V was clipped by 3 bases and J by 8 bases, with 10 bases between them. CDR3 length: 11 amino acids. In nucleotides, the CDR3 is TGCAGCGTTGAGGTCACTTGGGAAGCTTTCTTT. It yields the protein CSVEVTWEAFF.

The gene calls are TRBV9 and TRBJ2-3; D is unresolved. Trimming stripped 4 bases from V and 3 bases from J, with 15 bases between. The CDR3 spans 15 residues. Per germline, CDR1 SGDLS and CDR2 YYNGEE. The CDR3 sequence is CASSPRARWTDTQYF. CDR3 DNA: TGTGCCAGCAGCCCTCGGGCCCGGTGGACAGATACGCAGTATTTT.

This clonotype has more than one count but fewer than ten. This chain connects TRBV10-3 to TRBJ2-5; 7 nucleotides align to TRBD1. Germline V gives CDR1 ENHRY, CDR2 SYGVKD. The length of the CDR3 is 14 residues. Trimming at V came to 4 bases and at J to 5 bases, leaving 7 bases not matched to a gene. CDR3 DNA sequence: TGTGCCATCAGTGGCGACATAGGGGGCGAGACCCAGTACTTC. It specifies CAISGDIGGETQYF.

This clonotype was seen more than once but under ten times. The rearrangement joins TRBV12-3 or TRBV12-4 to TRBJ2-1, with 12 nucleotides matching TRBD2. The CDR3 has 12 residues. V lost 5 bases, J lost 14 bases, and 4 bases stayed unmatched. DNA of the CDR3: TGTGCCAGCAGTGTGACTAGCGGGAGAGAGTTCTTC. Translation: CASSVTSGREFF.

This clonotype was found many times. The rearrangement joins TRBV20-1 to TRBJ1-4; D remains ambiguous. In germline, CDR1 is DFQATT, CDR2 SNEGSKA (reference sequence). V lost 6 bases to trimming and J lost 1 base, with 6 bases between them. The CDR3 runs to 12 residues. The CDR3 sequence: CSAPITNEKLFF. The CDR3 DNA sequence: TGCAGTGCCCCCATAACTAATGAAAAACTGTTTTTT.

This clonotype turned up a few times. The V and J genes are TRBV9 and TRBJ2-1, with D perhaps given as TRBD1 or TRBD2 (6 bases each). Trimming pared 3 bases from V and 9 bases from J, leaving 16 bases between. Germline V CDR1 and CDR2: SGDLS, YYNGEE. This CDR3 contains 14 residues. The CDR3 region is CASSARTEGGEQFF. CDR3 nucleotide sequence: TGTGCCAGCAGCGCTCGCACCGAGGGGGGTGAGCAGTTCTTC.

This clonotype appeared a few times. The rearrangement uses TRBV7-2 and TRBJ2-4; 10 bases agree with TRBD1. V was pared by 5 bases and J by 1 base, with 8 bases of the junction left unmatched. This CDR3 has 17 amino acids. Germline CDR1 is SGHTA and CDR2 is FQGNSA. Here the CDR3 reads CASSLDRGRMAKNIQYF. The CDR3 nucleotides read TGTGCCAGCAGCCTTGACAGGGGGCGTATGGCCAAAAACATTCAGTACTTC.

V is TRBV10-3 and J is TRBJ2-3; the match to TRBD2 covers 7 bases. The V gene's germline CDR1 is ENHRY and CDR2 SYGVKD. CDR3 length equals 12 residues. The junction had 1 base not matched to a gene; V was cut back by 4 bases and J by 6 bases. The CDR3 DNA is TGTGCCATCAGTGCCGGGGGGGATACGCAGTATTTT. Its translation: CAISAGGDTQYF.

The chain couples TRBV9 to TRBJ2-3; the D is unclear. Trimming stripped 0 bases from V and 9 bases from J, with 8 bases between. The CDR3 extends over 12 amino acids. The germline gives CDR1 SGDLS, CDR2 YYNGEE. The CDR3, as DNA: TGTGCCAGCAGCGTAGTGGTAGGGACGCAGTATTTT. Translated, it gives CASSVVVGTQYF. Together with reference TRBV9 and TRBJ2-3, the CDR3 gives the full variable domain: DSGVTQTPKHLITATGQRVTLRCSPRSGDLSVYWYQQSLDQGLQFLIQYYNGEERAKGNILERFSAQQFPDLHSELNLSSLELGDSALYFCASSVVVGTQYFGPGTRLTVL.